A single sample is the source of the 20 T cell receptor beta chains below, sequenced in a study of cytomegalovirus exposure and HLA in healthy donors. The PCR was carried out with 60 Vbeta primers and 13 Jbeta primers. The assay was immunoSEQ multiplex PCR, and TCRdb's table has in-frame clones only and misses some. The top ten clones hold 4.1% of a sample with some 100,000 clones, around three quarters of them seen once. The sequencing input was PBMCs. The receptors here all came from a man aged 40-50 years in good health and CMV-seronegative.

Remarks on this clone: The sample contains more than one DNA sequence encoding this CDR3. The J gene is TRBJ1-2, the V gene TRBV5-4; D might be TRBD1 (5 bases). Germline CDR1 reads SGHNT; CDR2 reads YYREEE (reference sequence). Between the trimmed V and J ends, which lost 4 bases and 2 bases, there was a span of 12 bases. The CDR3 spans 14 residues. CDR3 DNA: TGTGCCAGCAGCCTCGACAGCCTCAACTATGGCTACACCTTC. Translation: CASSLDSLNYGYTF. The full variable domain, its missing parts supplied by reference TRBV5-4 and TRBJ1-2, is ETGVTQSPTHLIKTRGQQVTLRCSSQSGHNTVSWYQQALGQGPQFIFQYYREEENGRGNFPPRFSGLQFPNYSSELNVNALELDDSALYLCASSLDSLNYGYTFGSGTRLTVV.

This chain joins TRBV5-1 and TRBJ2-6; 8 bases agree with TRBD1. CDR3 length: 17 residues. V lost 4 bases to trimming and J lost 0 bases; unmatched junction nucleotides: 6. CDR1 SGHRS and CDR2 YFSETQ come from the germline V gene. CDR3 loop: CASSPGQGSSGANVLTF. The CDR3 nucleotides read TGCGCCAGCAGCCCTGGACAGGGATCCTCTGGGGCCAACGTCCTGACTTTC. Based on the CDR3 plus reference TRBV5-1 and TRBJ2-6, the full variable domain is KAGVTQTPRYLIKTRGQQVTLSCSPISGHRSVSWYQQTPGQGLQFLFEYFSETQRNKGNFPGRFSGRQFSNSRSEMNVSTLELGDSALYLCASSPGQGSSGANVLTFGAGSRLTVL.

The gene calls are TRBV6-5 and TRBJ1-1; TRBD1 might be the D (6 bases). Trimming stripped 6 bases from V and 10 bases from J, with 15 bases between. The germline gives CDR1 MNHEY, CDR2 SVGAGI. The CDR3 has 12 amino acids. CDR3 region: CASSLQGSRAFF. CDR3 nucleotide sequence: TGTGCCAGCAGCCTACAGGGCTCGCGAGCTTTCTTT.

The rearrangement uses TRBV28 and TRBJ1-4; the D gene is possibly TRBD1 (5 bases). V lost 4 bases and J 6 bases, leaving 15 bases between the germline ends. CDR1 MDHEN and CDR2 SYDVKM come from the germline V gene. The CDR3 has 15 residues. The CDR3 region has the DNA TGTGCCAGCAGTTCAACAGGAGTCATTGATGAAAAACTGTTTTTT. It is translated as CASSSTGVIDEKLFF.

The chain employs TRBV7-9 and TRBJ2-4, with D possibly matching TRBD1 (6 bases). CDR3 length equals 16 residues. CDR1 is SEHNR, CDR2 FQNEAQ, per germline (reference sequence). V shed 2 bases and J shed 3 bases, with 14 bases lying between them. In nucleotides, the CDR3 is TGTGCCAGCAGCTTATTGGGGGCTAAGGACAAAAACATTCAGTACTTC. Amino acid sequence: CASSLLGAKDKNIQYF.

This chain connects TRBV7-6 to TRBJ2-1; TRBD2 matches at 10 bases. This CDR3 is built from 17 residues. V was clipped by 1 base and J by 12 bases; unmatched bases: 15. Germline assignment: CDR1 SGHVS and CDR2 FNYEAQ. The CDR3 loop is CASSLELAGTYNERQFF. In nucleotides, the CDR3 is TGTGCCAGCAGCTTAGAACTAGCGGGGACCTACAATGAGCGGCAGTTCTTC.

A few counts support this clone. The sample carries other DNA sequences with the same CDR3. V is TRBV7-2 and J is TRBJ2-3; 12 bases match TRBD2. J lost 5 bases, V lost 4 bases, and 4 bases had no gene match. The CDR3 spans 15 residues. The germline gives CDR1 SGHTA, CDR2 FQGNSA. CDR3 sequence: CASSSSGGAGDTQYF. DNA for the CDR3: TGTGCCAGCAGCTCTAGCGGGGGGGCTGGAGATACGCAGTATTTT.

Concerning this clone itself: Other DNA sequences in this sample translate to the same CDR3. The V call is TRBV19, the J call TRBJ2-1; the D is unclear. CDR3 length equals 13 residues. In germline, CDR1 is LNHDA, CDR2 SQIVND (reference sequence). V was shortened by 3 bases and J by 1 base, with 4 bases between the two germline ends. The CDR3 coding sequence is TGTGCCAGTAGTATCGGTTCCTACAATGAGCAGTTCTTC. Translating it yields CASSIGSYNEQFF.

The chain is built from TRBV6-4 and TRBJ2-7; 8 bases fit TRBD1. The CDR3 consists of 14 residues. J lost 6 bases, V lost 0 bases, and 4 bases had no gene match. Germline-derived CDR1 and CDR2 are MRHNA and SNTAGT. CDR3: CASSDSQGALEQYF. As DNA, the CDR3 is TGTGCCAGCAGTGACTCCCAGGGGGCTCTCGAGCAGTACTTC.

Only one count was recorded for this clone. The DNA for the CDR3 is TGTGCCACCGCGGGGTGGGAGACCCAGTACTTC. Its translation: CATAGWETQYF. This chain joins TRBV10-3 and TRBJ2-5; D might be TRBD2 (6 bases). Germline V lookup: CDR1 ENHRY, CDR2 SYGVKD. The germline V and J ends were trimmed by 10 bases and 5 bases, with 11 bases remaining between them. CDR3 length: 11 amino acids.

The V and J genes are TRBV7-2 and TRBJ2-1; D unresolved. This CDR3 is built from 15 residues. CDR1 and CDR2 (germline): SGHTA, FQGNSA. V lost 5 bases and J 0 bases, leaving 11 bases between the germline ends. CDR3 sequence reads: CASSPTSSSYNEQFF. The CDR3, as DNA: TGTGCCAGCAGCCCAACTTCGAGCTCCTACAATGAGCAGTTCTTC. Full variable domain (outside the CDR3, taken from reference TRBV7-2 and TRBJ2-1): GAGVSQSPSNKVTEKGKDVELRCDPISGHTALYWYRQSLGQGLEFLIYFQGNSAPDKSGLPSDRFSAERTGGSVSTLTIQRTQQEDSAVYLCASSPTSSSYNEQFFGPGTRLTVL.

The genes are TRBV7-6 and TRBJ2-7, with TRBD1 identical over 9 bases. Germline lookup yields CDR1 SGHVS and CDR2 FNYEAQ. CDR3 length: 15 residues. With V trimmed by 5 bases and J by 0 bases, 5 bases remained unmatched. The CDR3 DNA reads TGTGCCAGCAGCACAGAGACAGGGGGCTCCTACGAGCAGTACTTC. Translated, it gives CASSTETGGSYEQYF.

The genes are TRBV14 and TRBJ1-5, with D unresolved. This CDR3 comprises 13 residues. The ends were cut back, 0 bases at V and 7 bases at J, with 7 bases in the middle. In germline, CDR1 is SGHDN, CDR2 FVKESK. The CDR3 here is CASSQDLVQPQHF. CDR3 coding DNA: TGTGCCAGCAGCCAAGATCTAGTACAGCCCCAGCATTTT.

This clone was detected only once. The chain links TRBV29-1 to TRBJ2-2, with D possibly matching TRBD2 (6 bases). There are 14 residues in the CDR3. Germline CDR1 and CDR2: SQVTM and ANQGSEA. V was clipped by 6 bases and J by 0 bases, with 11 bases between them. The CDR3 region has the DNA TGCAGCGTGGGGACTCCTTCGAACACCGGGGAGCTGTTTTTT. Protein sequence: CSVGTPSNTGELFF.

In this sample, this clone turned up a few times. The gene calls are TRBV7-2 and TRBJ2-3; a possible D gene is TRBD2 (5 bases). The CDR3 spans 13 residues. Trimming cost V 4 bases and J 6 bases, with 11 bases left between them. The germline CDR1 and CDR2 sequences are SGHTA and FQGNSA. Written as DNA, the CDR3 is TGTGCCAGCAGCTCCGGACTGTTCGATACGCAGTATTTT. Translating gives CASSSGLFDTQYF.

The rearrangement uses TRBV6-6 and TRBJ2-3; D gene uncertain. Germline V lookup: CDR1 MNHNY, CDR2 SVGAGI (reference sequence). The V gene lost 4 bases and the J gene lost 3 bases, with 8 bases spanning the gap. The CDR3 is 13 residues long. CDR3 nucleotide sequence: TGTGCCAGCAGTTTTACCGGGACAGATACGCAGTATTTT. Its translation is CASSFTGTDTQYF.

This clone was detected a few times. V is TRBV5-8 and J is TRBJ2-7; TRBD1 agrees at 7 bases. The length of the CDR3 is 14 residues. Trimming at V came to 1 base and at J to 4 bases, leaving 5 bases not matched to a gene. The germline CDR1 and CDR2 sequences are SGHTS and YDEGEE. This chain's CDR3 is CASSLWDRFYEQYF. Written as DNA, the CDR3 is TGTGCCAGCAGCTTGTGGGACAGATTTTACGAGCAGTACTTC.

This chain links TRBV16 with TRBJ2-2, with D possibly TRBD2 on 6 matching bases. CDR3 length: 17 amino acids. Trimming removed 0 bases at V and 0 bases at J, with 11 bases between. The germline gives CDR1 KGHSY, CDR2 FQNENV. CDR3 in DNA: TGTGCCAGCAGCCAATCATTTAGGGAGGCGAACACCGGGGAGCTGTTTTTT. Translated, it gives CASSQSFREANTGELFF. Full variable domain (outside the CDR3, taken from reference TRBV16 and TRBJ2-2): GEEVAQTPKHLVRGEGQKAKLYCAPIKGHSYVFWYQQVLKNEFKFLISFQNENVFDETGMPKERFSAKCLPNSPCSLEIQATKLEDSAVYFCASSQSFREANTGELFFGEGSRLTVL.

This clone was picked up a small number of times. V gene TRBV5-5 combines with J gene TRBJ2-3, with TRBD1 identical over 7 bases. Trimming at V came to 3 bases and at J to 5 bases, leaving 9 bases not matched to a gene. CDR3 length equals 15 residues. Germline-derived CDR1 and CDR2 are SGHKS and YYEKEE (reference sequence). The CDR3 bases are TGTGCCAGCAGCTCTACTGACAGGGTTGAAGATACGCAGTATTTT. Its protein is CASSSTDRVEDTQYF.

The V call is TRBV7-6, the J call TRBJ1-3; the D gene is possibly TRBD1 (5 bases). CDR3 length: 15 residues. CDR1 is SGHVS, CDR2 FNYEAQ, per germline. Trimming left V 6 bases short and J 0 bases short, with 12 bases between. The CDR3 loop reads CASSQSGYSGNTIYF. The CDR3 bases are TGTGCCAGCAGTCAATCAGGGTACTCTGGAAACACCATATATTTT.